The 22 T cell receptor beta chains reported below all come from one sample, sequenced in a study of blood T cell repertoires in COVID-19. Profiling relied on immunoSEQ multiplex PCR, and the TCRdb table lists in-frame clones only, not all of them. The table lists approximately 150,000 clones, around nine tenths of them singletons. Sample: peripheral blood. All receptors come from a woman aged 45 to 65 with active or convalescent COVID-19.

The V gene is TRBV2, the J gene TRBJ1-2, with TRBD1 matching over 10 bases. This CDR3 has 14 residues. Per germline, CDR1 SNHLY and CDR2 FYNNEI. Losses at the gene ends were 4 bases for V and 6 bases for J; bases not matched to a gene: 5. The CDR3 bases are TGTGCCAGCAGTGTTGTAGGGACAGGGGATGGCTACACCTTC. Translation: CASSVVGTGDGYTF.

Many counts were recorded for this clone. The chain uses TRBV4-2 and TRBJ1-1; D is perhaps TRBD1 (5 bases). CDR1 is LGHNA, CDR2 YNFKEQ, per germline. CDR3 length: 14 residues. V gave up 0 bases and J gave up 3 bases, with 8 bases separating them. The CDR3 nucleotides are TGTGCCAGCAGCCAAGAAGGCAGGGACACTGAAGCTTTCTTT. This encodes CASSQEGRDTEAFF.

The V and J genes are TRBV5-1 and TRBJ1-2; 8 nucleotides line up with TRBD1. The CDR3 extends over 14 amino acids. CDR1 SGHRS and CDR2 YFSETQ come from the germline V gene. V shed 0 bases, J shed 6 bases, and the junction held 4 bases outside the gene matches. CDR3 region: CASSLGVQGDGYTF. CDR3 bases: TGCGCCAGCAGCTTGGGGGTACAGGGGGATGGCTACACCTTC.

This clone was detected only once. The chain combines TRBV6-5 with TRBJ1-2; 9 bases align to TRBD1. The CDR3 consists of 13 residues. V was pared by 5 bases and J by 7 bases, with 5 bases of the junction left unmatched. Germline V CDR1 and CDR2: MNHEY, SVGAGI. The CDR3 spells CASSTTGGFGYTF. The CDR3 nucleotides are TGTGCCAGCAGTACTACAGGGGGCTTTGGCTACACCTTC.

This clone was detected once. The rearrangement links TRBV27 to TRBJ2-5; TRBD2 matches 7 bases. The germline V gene encodes CDR1 MNHEY and CDR2 SMNVEV (reference sequence). V was pared by 3 bases and J by 2 bases, with 6 bases of the junction left unmatched. The CDR3 runs 15 residues. CDR3: CASSFGTTAQETQYF. The CDR3 region has the DNA TGTGCCAGCAGTTTTGGGACTACAGCTCAAGAGACCCAGTACTTC.

The J gene is TRBJ2-2, the V gene TRBV7-2; maybe TRBD1 (6 bases). The CDR3 has 13 residues. V lost 2 bases, J lost 13 bases, and 14 bases lay in between. Germline V lookup: CDR1 SGHTA, CDR2 FQGNSA. CDR3 sequence: CASSLTGLGVLFF. Here the CDR3 DNA reads TGTGCCAGCAGCTTAACAGGGCTTGGCGTGCTGTTTTTT.

This chain joins TRBV27 and TRBJ2-1; 8 bases fit TRBD1. CDR3 size: 15 residues. Germline values: CDR1 MNHEY, CDR2 SMNVEV (reference sequence). V lost 5 bases to trimming and J lost 5 bases; unmatched junction nucleotides: 8. The CDR3: CASSLRTGKDNEQFF. DNA for the CDR3: TGTGCCAGCAGTCTCAGGACAGGGAAGGACAATGAGCAGTTCTTC.

The count of this clone is one. This chain links TRBV6-5 with TRBJ2-2; 8 nucleotides line up with TRBD1. CDR3 length: 15 residues. The germline V gene encodes CDR1 MNHEY and CDR2 SVGAGI. Unmatched junction bases numbered 0, after V lost 0 bases and J lost 3 bases. The DNA for the CDR3 is TGTGCCAGCAGTTACTCGGGACAGGACACCGGGGAGCTGTTTTTT. As protein: CASSYSGQDTGELFF.

The chain links TRBV18 to TRBJ2-5; the D is unclear. Trimming pared 0 bases from V and 3 bases from J, leaving 8 bases between. This CDR3 is 14 amino acids long. Per germline, CDR1 KGHSH and CDR2 LQKENI. The CDR3 protein is CASSPPSLKETQYF. CDR3 coding DNA: TGTGCCAGCTCACCACCTAGCCTCAAAGAGACCCAGTACTTC.

The rearrangement joins TRBV7-9 to TRBJ1-2, with D possibly being TRBD1 (6 bases). Looked up from germline, CDR1 is SEHNR and CDR2 is FQNEAQ (reference sequence). Trimming shortened V by 4 bases and J by 3 bases, and 12 bases separated the two germline ends. The CDR3 is 14 amino acids. CDR3 residues: CASSSDSNYYGYTF. In DNA form, the CDR3 reads TGTGCCAGCAGCTCGGACAGCAACTACTATGGCTACACCTTC.

This rearrangement joins TRBV5-1 to TRBJ1-1; D unclear. The CDR3 consists of 15 residues. Trimming removed 5 bases from V and 1 base from J, with 15 bases in between. Germline V gives CDR1 SGHRS, CDR2 YFSETQ. CDR3 nucleotides: TGCGCCAGCAGGGGAGGGTCGAACCCGAACACTGAAGCTTTCTTT. This encodes CASRGGSNPNTEAFF. The variable domain in full, with the rest retrieved from reference TRBV5-1 and TRBJ1-1, is KAGVTQTPRYLIKTRGQQVTLSCSPISGHRSVSWYQQTPGQGLQFLFEYFSETQRNKGNFPGRFSGRQFSNSRSEMNVSTLELGDSALYLCASRGGSNPNTEAFFGQGTRLTVV.

V and J are TRBV25-1 and TRBJ2-1, with a weak D call TRBD1 (6 bases). Trimming took off 7 bases at V and 1 base at J, with 20 bases between the two ends. The CDR3 extends over 17 amino acids. Germline CDR1 and CDR2: MGHDK and SYGVNS. Written as DNA, the CDR3 is TGTGCCAGCACCCTGGGGGCCTATTATTTTTCCTACAATGAGCAGTTCTTC. Its translation: CASTLGAYYFSYNEQFF.

The rearrangement links TRBV7-8 to TRBJ2-5, with D possibly matching TRBD1 (6 bases). The germline CDR1 and CDR2 sequences are SGHVS and FQNEAQ. Trimming pared 5 bases from V and 3 bases from J, leaving 10 bases between. CDR3 length: 13 amino acids. This chain's CDR3 is CASSRGQKETQYF. The CDR3 DNA follows: TGTGCCAGCAGCCGCGGACAGAAAGAGACCCAGTACTTC.

The chain has TRBV6-4 and TRBJ1-1, with unresolved D. Looked up from germline, CDR1 is MRHNA and CDR2 is SNTAGT. This CDR3 region has 13 residues. V was cut by 7 bases and J by 2 bases, with 11 bases left in between. CDR3 loop: CASTLKANTEAFF. In DNA, the CDR3 is TGTGCCAGCACCCTGAAAGCCAACACTGAAGCTTTCTTT.

V and J are TRBV19 and TRBJ1-1; TRBD1 agrees at 11 bases. Germline CDR1 reads LNHDA; CDR2 reads SQIVND (reference sequence). The ends lost 5 bases at V and 4 bases at J; junction bases unmatched: 3. The CDR3 runs 14 residues. The CDR3 protein is CASSLGTGGTEAFF. CDR3 coding DNA: TGTGCCAGTAGTCTCGGGACAGGGGGCACTGAAGCTTTCTTT.

This clone was counted once. This chain joins TRBV2 and TRBJ2-7; 7 nucleotides align to TRBD1. The CDR3 contains 14 residues. CDR1 and CDR2 (germline): SNHLY, FYNNEI. The ends lost 6 bases at V and 2 bases at J; junction bases unmatched: 7. CDR3 sequence: CASSRQGTAYEQYF. For the CDR3, the DNA is TGTGCCAGCAGCCGACAGGGTACAGCCTACGAGCAGTACTTC.

The gene calls are TRBV6-2 or TRBV6-3 and TRBJ2-3; D ambiguous. CDR3 length equals 11 residues. The ends were cut back, 2 bases at V and 6 bases at J, with 3 bases in the middle. Looked up from germline, CDR1 is MNHEY and CDR2 is SVGEGT. DNA for the CDR3: TGTGCCAGCAGTTACCTGGATACGCAGTATTTT. It specifies CASSYLDTQYF.

This clone was seen only once. V usage is TRBV4-2 and J usage is TRBJ2-7; maybe TRBD1 (6 bases). V shed 8 bases and J shed 2 bases, with 19 bases lying between them. The CDR3 consists of 15 residues. Germline V gives CDR1 LGHNA, CDR2 YNFKEQ. The CDR3 DNA reads as TGTGCCAGCGCCCCGGGACATAGCGCTGCCTACGAGCAGTACTTC. Protein: CASAPGHSAAYEQYF.

The table lists this clone with a count of one. The chain has TRBV19 and TRBJ2-7; weak D call: TRBD2 (6 bases). The CDR3 has 15 residues. The germline V and J ends were trimmed by 5 bases and 6 bases, with 20 bases remaining between them. Germline V gene lookup returns CDR1 LNHDA and CDR2 SQIVND (reference sequence). CDR3 region: CASSVTVSSEGEQYF. The DNA of the CDR3 is TGTGCCAGTAGTGTGACAGTTTCCTCGGAGGGCGAGCAGTACTTC.

The genes are TRBV7-2 and TRBJ2-7; a weak D match, TRBD1 (6 bases). Germline CDR1 is SGHTA and CDR2 is FQGNSA. The CDR3 is 13 residues long. Deletions cut 3 bases from V and 3 bases from J, with 9 bases between. CDR3 region: CASSLGRGYEQYF. The CDR3 nucleotides are TGTGCCAGCAGCTTGGGCAGGGGCTACGAGCAGTACTTC.

The V call is TRBV10-3, the J call TRBJ2-1, with 16 bases identical to TRBD2. The CDR3 is 16 residues long. Per the germline V gene, CDR1 is ENHRY and CDR2 is SYGVKD. V dropped 6 bases and J dropped 6; count of bases not matched to a gene: 5. DNA of the CDR3: TGTGCCATCAGGTCCGGGACTAGCGGGAGGGTCAATGAGCAGTTCTTC. Its translation: CAIRSGTSGRVNEQFF.

The J gene is TRBJ2-7, the V gene TRBV5-1; TRBD2 is a possible D gene (5 bases). Germline assignment: CDR1 SGHRS and CDR2 YFSETQ. Trimming removed 5 bases from V and 7 bases from J, with 16 bases in between. CDR3 length: 13 residues. The DNA for the CDR3 is TGCGCCAGCAGGAGGGAGCTCTCGGGGGAGCAGTACTTC. Its translation is CASRRELSGEQYF.